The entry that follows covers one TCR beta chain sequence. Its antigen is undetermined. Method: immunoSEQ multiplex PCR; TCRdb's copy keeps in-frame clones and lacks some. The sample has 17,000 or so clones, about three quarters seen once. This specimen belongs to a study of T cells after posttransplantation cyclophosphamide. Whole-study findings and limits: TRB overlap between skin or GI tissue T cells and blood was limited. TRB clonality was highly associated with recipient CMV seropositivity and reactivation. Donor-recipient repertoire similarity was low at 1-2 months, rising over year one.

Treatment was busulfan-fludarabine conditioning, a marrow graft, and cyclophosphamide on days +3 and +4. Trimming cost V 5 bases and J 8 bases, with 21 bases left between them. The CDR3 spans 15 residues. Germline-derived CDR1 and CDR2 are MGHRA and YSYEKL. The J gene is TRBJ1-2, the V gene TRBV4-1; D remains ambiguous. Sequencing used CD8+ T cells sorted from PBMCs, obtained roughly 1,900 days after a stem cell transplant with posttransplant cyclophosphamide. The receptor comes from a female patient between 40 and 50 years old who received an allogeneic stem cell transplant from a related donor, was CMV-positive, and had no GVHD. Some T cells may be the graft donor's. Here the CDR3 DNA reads TGCGCCAGCAGCTTTTATGAGGCCGATGCCGGAGGCTACACCTTC. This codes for CASSFYEADAGGYTF.